Detailed here is one T cell receptor beta chain. Its antigen is not identified. Assay used: immunoSEQ multiplex PCR; TCRdb lists only in-frame clones, some missing. The sample lists about 140,000 clones; about nine tenths were seen once. The sample is drawn from a study of cytomegalovirus exposure and HLA in healthy donors. Study overall: A later analysis reported the same platform for the 100 to 150 validation repertoires and the 666 first-cohort repertoires. General study points: As was reported, the classifier diagnosed cytomegalovirus status with high specificity and sensitivity.

The CDR3 extends over 15 amino acids. J lost 4 bases, V lost 1 base, and 3 bases had no gene match. Germline CDR1 LNHDA, CDR2 SQIVND (reference sequence). The specimen was PBMCs. The V gene is TRBV19, the J gene TRBJ2-1, with TRBD2 matching 8 bases. The sequence was obtained from a young man in good health and CMV-seronegative. The CDR3, as DNA: TGTGCCAGTAGTATAGGCGGGAGGATGTACAATGAGCAGTTCTTC. It is translated as CASSIGGRMYNEQFF.